This T cell receptor beta chain appears in the sequencing data of a study of T cells in Graves' hyperthyroidism and ophthalmopathy. With 11 bases removed from V and 6 bases from J, the gap between germline ends came to 16 bases. This CDR3 comprises 13 residues. Germline-derived CDR1 and CDR2 are SGHTA and FQGNSA. TCR beta CDR3 regions were amplified from RNA transcripts. The HTBI primer set served for first-round RT-PCR of the TCR CDR3. One entry per CDR3 protein results from TCRdb running MiXCR on the multiplex PCR reads. The table includes more than 500,000 distinct CDR3 sequences, about 15% detected once.

This rearrangement joins TRBV7-2 to TRBJ2-2; tentative D call: TRBD2 (5 bases). This TCR derives from a woman in her thirties or forties with Graves' hyperthyroidism. Sequenced input: blood. The DNA of the CDR3 is TGTGCCTGGAACGGGGTTTCGGCCGGGGAGCTGTTTTTT. This gives the protein CAWNGVSAGELFF.